This T cell receptor beta chain was found in a study of identical twins. General study results and limits: Twin-shared out-of-frame alpha sequences showed excess low generation probability. Abundant cord blood beta clonotypes carried fewer insertions; memory repertoires showed none. Twins showed weaker excess sharing in their beta out-of-frame sequences.

Template switching added a universal primer site, and cDNA bore unique molecular identifiers. Each CDR3 protein is one row after TCRdb ran MiXCR on the 5' RACE reads. The sample includes hundreds of thousands of distinct CDR3 sequences, over 8.5% of them seen just once. This clonotype was observed a few times. The antigen is not known. The CDR3 sequence is 21 residues long. Germline CDR1 is SGHAT and CDR2 is FQDESV (reference sequence). V shed 2 bases and J 0 bases; nucleotides not matched to a gene: 17. These records were also assigned to another study, of yellow fever vaccine responses in identical twins.

Sample: PBMCs. The chain recombines TRBV11-1 with TRBJ1-5; TRBD1 agrees at 9 bases. This clonotype originated in a woman in her late teens or twenties in good health. The CDR3: CASSLSPGQGAGRYSNQPQHF. The CDR3 DNA reads TGTGCCAGCAGCTTATCCCCGGGACAGGGCGCGGGGAGGTATAGCAATCAGCCCCAGCATTTT.